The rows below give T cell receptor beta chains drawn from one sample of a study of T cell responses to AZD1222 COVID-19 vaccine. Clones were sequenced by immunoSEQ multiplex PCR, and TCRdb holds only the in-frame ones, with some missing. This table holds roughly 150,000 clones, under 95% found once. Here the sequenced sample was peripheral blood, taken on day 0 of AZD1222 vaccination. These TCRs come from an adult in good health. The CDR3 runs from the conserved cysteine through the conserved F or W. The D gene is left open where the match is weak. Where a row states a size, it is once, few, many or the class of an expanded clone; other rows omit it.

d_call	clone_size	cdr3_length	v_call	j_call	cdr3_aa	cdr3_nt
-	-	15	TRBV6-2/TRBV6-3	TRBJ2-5	CASSSGTRYQETQYF	TGTGCCAGCAGTTCCGGGACAAGGTACCAAGAGACCCAGTACTTC
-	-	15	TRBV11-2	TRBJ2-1	CASSSVQGNYNEQFF	TGTGCCAGCAGCAGCGTGCAGGGAAATTACAATGAGCAGTTCTTC
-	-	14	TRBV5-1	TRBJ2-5	CASSLVDSQETQYF	TGCGCCAGCAGCTTGGTGGACAGCCAAGAGACCCAGTACTTC
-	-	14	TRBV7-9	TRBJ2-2	CASSLWSNTGELFF	TGTGCCAGCAGCTTATGGTCGAACACCGGGGAGCTGTTTTTT
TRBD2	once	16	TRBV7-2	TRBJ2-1	CASSLAPASGSYEQFF	TGTGCCAGCAGCTTAGCCCCAGCTAGCGGGAGCTATGAGCAGTTCTTC
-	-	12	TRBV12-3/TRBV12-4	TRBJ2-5	CASSSIQETQYF	TGTGCCAGCAGTTCCATACAAGAGACCCAGTACTTC
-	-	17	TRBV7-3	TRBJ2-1	CASSFPLSGPSYNEQFF	TGTGCCAGCAGCTTCCCCCTCAGCGGTCCCTCCTACAATGAGCAGTTCTTC
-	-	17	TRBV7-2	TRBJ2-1	CASTVTLKKSSYNEQFF	TGTGCCAGCACCGTGACCCTAAAGAAGAGCTCCTACAATGAGCAGTTCTTC
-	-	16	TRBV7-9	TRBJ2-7	CASSQPVSGNPYEQYF	TGTGCCAGCAGCCAGCCCGTTTCGGGCAACCCCTACGAGCAGTACTTC
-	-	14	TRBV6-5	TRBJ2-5	CASSYSTWGETQYF	TGTGCCAGCAGTTACTCGACTTGGGGGGAGACCCAGTACTTC
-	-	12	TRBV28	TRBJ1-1	CASSRTNTEAFF	TGTGCCAGTTCCAGGACGAACACTGAAGCTTTCTTT
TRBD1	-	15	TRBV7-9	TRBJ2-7	CASSLSPQGANEQYF	TGTGCCAGCAGCCTATCCCCGCAGGGGGCAAACGAGCAGTACTTC
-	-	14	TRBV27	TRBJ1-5	CASSLQGVNQPQHF	TGTGCCAGCAGTTTACAAGGGGTAAATCAGCCCCAGCATTTT
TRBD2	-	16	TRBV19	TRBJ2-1	CASTNRAGGLYNEQFF	TGTGCCAGTACCAACAGGGCGGGAGGCCTTTACAATGAGCAGTTCTTC
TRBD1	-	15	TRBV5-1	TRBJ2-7	CASSQRDRGLYEQYF	TGCGCCAGCAGCCAGAGGGACAGGGGGTTGTACGAGCAGTACTTC
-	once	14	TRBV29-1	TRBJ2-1	CSVVRTSTYNEQFF	TGCAGCGTTGTACGCACTAGTACTTACAATGAGCAGTTCTTC